These 24 T cell receptor beta chains came from one sample sequenced in a study of shared clonotypes between healthy human individuals. Only CD45RO-negative cells positively selected for CCR7 counted as naive CD8 cells, so terminally differentiated effector memory CD45RA+ cells were excluded. The repertoire was sequenced with immunoSEQ multiplex PCR; TCRdb's copy has only in-frame clones and lacks some. The sample includes roughly 2.1 million clones, just over 90% of them seen just once. The specimen was naive CD8+ T cells from PBMCs. These TCRs come from a man aged 18 to 30 in good health. Some clones in this sample may be carry-over from other donors' samples.

The chain employs TRBV25-1 and TRBJ2-5; D may be TRBD2 (5 bases). Germline CDR1 MGHDK, CDR2 SYGVNS. Trimming shortened V by 2 bases and J by 5 bases, and 6 bases separated the two germline ends. CDR3 size: 12 residues. The CDR3 nucleotides are TGTGCCAGCAGTGAAGGGGAGGAGACCCAGTACTTC. Residues: CASSEGEETQYF.

The J gene is TRBJ2-5, the V gene TRBV27; 8 bases align to TRBD2. Germline CDR1 and CDR2: MNHEY and SMNVEV (reference sequence). The CDR3 covers 16 residues. V gave up 6 bases and J gave up 5 bases; unmatched junction bases: 14. CDR3 DNA sequence: TGTGCCAGCAGCCTGGGTCTAGCGGGTACCCGGGAGACCCAGTACTTC. Translation: CASSLGLAGTRETQYF.

In its sample, this clone was seen once. The V and J genes are TRBV6-5 and TRBJ1-1, with D unclear. The V end was cut by 6 bases, the J end by 7 bases, with 18 bases between. The CDR3 length is 14 residues. CDR1 is MNHEY, CDR2 SVGAGI, per germline. The CDR3 loop is CASRPIPEEDEAFF. In DNA form, the CDR3 reads TGTGCCAGCAGACCCATCCCAGAAGAGGATGAAGCTTTCTTT.

The chain couples TRBV28 to TRBJ2-1; 11 positions agree with TRBD2. V trimming: 2 bases; J trimming: 8 bases; junction bases outside the gene matches: 8. There are 16 residues in the CDR3. CDR1 is MDHEN and CDR2 is SYDVKM in the germline V gene. The CDR3 region has the DNA TGTGCCAGCAGTTTAAGAACTAGCGGGAGTGTCTATGAGCAGTTCTTC. Residues: CASSLRTSGSVYEQFF.

The chain recombines TRBV30 with TRBJ2-1, with a weak D call TRBD1 (5 bases). The CDR3 is 14 amino acids. Germline CDR1 and CDR2: GTSNPN and SVGIG (reference sequence). Between the trimmed V and J ends, which lost 1 base and 4 bases, there was a span of 11 bases. The CDR3 spells CAWSEMGQYNEQFF. The DNA of the CDR3 is TGTGCCTGGAGTGAAATGGGGCAGTACAATGAGCAGTTCTTC.

There are a few counts of this clone. The gene calls are TRBV27 and TRBJ1-2; 7 bases are a match to TRBD1. This CDR3 spans 13 amino acids. The germline V gene encodes CDR1 MNHEY and CDR2 SMNVEV (reference sequence). Unmatched junction bases numbered 3, after V lost 2 bases and J lost 6 bases. The CDR3 bases are TGTGCCAGCAGTTTAACAGGGGTGGATGGCTACACCTTC. Translating it yields CASSLTGVDGYTF.

The V gene is TRBV4-3, the J gene TRBJ2-7; D remains unclear. Looked up from germline, CDR1 is LGHNA and CDR2 is YSLEER. The CDR3 has 14 residues. The V gene lost 0 bases and the J gene lost 0 bases, with 6 bases spanning the gap. As DNA, the CDR3 is TGCGCCAGCAGCCAAGACTGGAGCTCCTACGAGCAGTACTTC. Translation gives CASSQDWSSYEQYF.

The rearrangement links TRBV5-1 to TRBJ2-5; 11 bases line up with TRBD2. Trimming cost V 1 base and J 2 bases; bases outside gene matches: 19. From germline, CDR1 is SGHRS and CDR2 YFSETQ. CDR3 size: 21 residues. In DNA, the CDR3 is TGCGCCAGCAGCTTGACGGGGGCGGAATTCCCTAGCGGGAGGCCACAAGAGACCCAGTACTTC. Translation gives CASSLTGAEFPSGRPQETQYF.

The genes are TRBV7-9 and TRBJ2-1; 12 nucleotides align to TRBD1. There are 15 residues in the CDR3. The germline gives CDR1 SEHNR, CDR2 FQNEAQ (reference sequence). V was pared by 5 bases and J by 8 bases, with 7 bases of the junction left unmatched. Written as DNA, the CDR3 is TGTGCCAGCAGCGCCCCGGGACAGGGGGCCGATGAGCAGTTCTTC. It yields the protein CASSAPGQGADEQFF.

The chain joins TRBV10-3 to TRBJ1-3, with a possible D match to TRBD1 (6 bases). Between the trimmed V and J ends, which lost 3 bases and 2 bases, there was a span of 8 bases. The length of the CDR3 is 14 residues. From germline, CDR1 is ENHRY and CDR2 SYGVKD. The DNA of the CDR3 is TGTGCCATCAGTGAACAGGGCCCTGGAAACACCATATATTTT. The encoded protein is CAISEQGPGNTIYF.

The CDR3 DNA reads as TGTGCCAGCAGCCTAGAGGGGGGGCTCTTCTATGGCTACACCTTC. Residues: CASSLEGGLFYGYTF. V gene TRBV9 combines with J gene TRBJ1-2, with D perhaps TRBD1 (6 bases). Trimming stripped 4 bases from V and 4 bases from J, with 17 bases between. The CDR3 spans 15 residues. Germline V lookup: CDR1 SGDLS, CDR2 YYNGEE.

The chain recombines TRBV2 with TRBJ2-3; D is possibly TRBD2 (5 bases). In germline, CDR1 is SNHLY, CDR2 FYNNEI. Trimming shortened V by 7 bases and J by 0 bases, and 8 bases separated the two germline ends. There are 13 residues in the CDR3. CDR3 nucleotides: TGTGCCAGCATCGGGGTTAGCACAGATACGCAGTATTTT. Translated, it gives CASIGVSTDTQYF. The full variable domain, with the rest looked up from reference TRBV2 and TRBJ2-3, is EPEVTQTPSHQVTQMGQEVILRCVPISNHLYFYWYRQILGQKVEFLVSFYNNEISEKSEIFDDQFSVERPDGSNFTLKIRSTKLEDSAMYFCASIGVSTDTQYFGPGTRLTVL.

The chain carries TRBV7-2 and TRBJ1-5; D is undetermined. CDR3 length: 14 residues. Germline assignment: CDR1 SGHTA and CDR2 FQGNSA. V was pared by 1 base and J by 0 bases, with 4 bases between. The CDR3 region has the DNA TGTGCCAGCAGCTTAGTAGCTAGCAATCAGCCCCAGCATTTT. Its translation is CASSLVASNQPQHF.

The V call is TRBV10-3, the J call TRBJ2-7, with 9 bases that match TRBD1. This CDR3 comprises 14 residues. Germline CDR1 ENHRY, CDR2 SYGVKD. Trimming took 4 bases from V and 5 from J; bases not matched to a gene: 6. The DNA of the CDR3 is TGTGCCATCAGTGGGGACAGGGTTATTGACGAGCAGTACTTC. It codes for CAISGDRVIDEQYF.

V is TRBV28 and J is TRBJ1-2, with 12 bases fitting TRBD1. This CDR3 contains 14 residues. The germline CDR1 and CDR2 sequences are MDHEN and SYDVKM. Unmatched junction bases numbered 7, after V lost 6 bases and J lost 8 bases. CDR3 bases: TGTGCCAGCAGACCGGGACAGGGGGCGCAAGGCTACACCTTC. This sequence encodes CASRPGQGAQGYTF.

This sequence joins TRBV27 and TRBJ2-1, with TRBD1 as a possible D gene (5 bases). There are 13 residues in the CDR3. Deletions cut 6 bases from V and 8 bases from J, with 14 bases between. CDR1 and CDR2 (germline): MNHEY, SMNVEV (reference sequence). The CDR3 DNA sequence: TGTGCCAGCAGGCCACCCCAGGGCGATGAGCAGTTCTTC. This encodes CASRPPQGDEQFF.

The chain is built from TRBV5-1 and TRBJ2-7; D perhaps matches TRBD2 (5 bases). This CDR3 has 16 residues. Deletions cut 0 bases from V and 6 bases from J, with 19 bases between. CDR1 and CDR2 from the germline V gene are SGHRS and YFSETQ. CDR3 in amino acids: CASSLELPAGAAEQYF. DNA of the CDR3: TGCGCCAGCAGCTTGGAACTTCCCGCGGGCGCTGCCGAGCAGTACTTC.

The rearrangement uses TRBV28 and TRBJ1-4, with D unresolved. V shed 6 bases and J shed 0 bases, with 17 bases lying between them. CDR3 size: 17 residues. Germline V CDR1 and CDR2: MDHEN, SYDVKM. DNA for the CDR3: TGTGCCAGCAGCACGATTCACAACGGTGCAACTAATGAAAAACTGTTTTTT. This sequence encodes CASSTIHNGATNEKLFF.

The V gene is TRBV19, the J gene TRBJ2-7, with TRBD2 identical over 16 bases. With 5 bases clipped from V and 5 bases from J, the junction kept 3 bases outside the gene matches. Germline V gives CDR1 LNHDA, CDR2 SQIVND (reference sequence). This CDR3 has 15 amino acids. Here the CDR3 reads CASSFGTSGGDEQYF. In DNA, the CDR3 is TGTGCCAGTAGTTTCGGGACTAGCGGGGGGGACGAGCAGTACTTC.

The V call is TRBV28, the J call TRBJ1-5, with D tentatively TRBD1 (6 bases). With 1 base removed from V and 0 bases from J, the gap between germline ends came to 16 bases. Germline V gene sequence: CDR1 MDHEN, CDR2 SYDVKM. The CDR3 has 18 amino acids. The CDR3 coding sequence is TGTGCCAGCAGTTTATCGGGGGGCGGGGCTGCTAGCAATCAGCCCCAGCATTTT. It yields the protein CASSLSGGGAASNQPQHF.

The V and J genes are TRBV6-1 and TRBJ1-5; D may be TRBD1 (6 bases). The V gene lost 6 bases and the J gene lost 0 bases, with 12 bases spanning the gap. The germline gives CDR1 MNHNS, CDR2 SASEGT. The CDR3 has 15 amino acids. The CDR3 protein is CASRRQETSNQPQHF. The DNA of the CDR3 is TGTGCCAGCAGGCGACAGGAGACTAGCAATCAGCCCCAGCATTTT.

Concerning this clone itself: Possible read error: a much larger clone is one base away. The chain is built from TRBV6-1 and TRBJ2-1; D gene uncertain. The V end lost 4 bases, the J end lost 0 bases, and 4 bases lay between the germline ends. Germline V CDR1 and CDR2: MNHNS, SASEGT. This CDR3 spans 13 amino acids. CDR3 amino acids: CASSASSYNEQFF. The CDR3 DNA reads TGTGCCAGCAGTGCTAGCTCCTACAATGAGCAGTTCTTC.

The chain joins TRBV4-2 to TRBJ2-2, with a possible D match to TRBD1 (6 bases). Germline CDR1 and CDR2: LGHNA and YNFKEQ. This CDR3 is 14 amino acids long. Trimming stripped 2 bases from V and 3 bases from J, with 7 bases between. The CDR3 region is CASSQPGDTGELFF. The CDR3 nucleotides are TGTGCCAGCAGCCAACCAGGGGACACCGGGGAGCTGTTTTTT.

The chain employs TRBV7-9 and TRBJ2-2; D remains unclear. Trimming shortened V by 1 base and J by 4 bases, and 7 bases separated the two germline ends. CDR3 length equals 14 residues. The germline gives CDR1 SEHNR, CDR2 FQNEAQ (reference sequence). CDR3 bases: TGTGCCAGCAGCTTAGGTGTGGGCACCGGGGAGCTGTTTTTT. Protein: CASSLGVGTGELFF.